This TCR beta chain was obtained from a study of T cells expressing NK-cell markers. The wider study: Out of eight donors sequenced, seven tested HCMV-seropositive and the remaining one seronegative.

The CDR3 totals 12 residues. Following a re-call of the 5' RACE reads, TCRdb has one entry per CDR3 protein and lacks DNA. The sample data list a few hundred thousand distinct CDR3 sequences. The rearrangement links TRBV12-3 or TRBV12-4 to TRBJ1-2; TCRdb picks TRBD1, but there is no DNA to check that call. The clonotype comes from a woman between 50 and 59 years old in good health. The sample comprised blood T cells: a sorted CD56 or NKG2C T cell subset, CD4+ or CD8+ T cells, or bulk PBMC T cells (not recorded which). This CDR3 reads CASTDGAYGYTF.